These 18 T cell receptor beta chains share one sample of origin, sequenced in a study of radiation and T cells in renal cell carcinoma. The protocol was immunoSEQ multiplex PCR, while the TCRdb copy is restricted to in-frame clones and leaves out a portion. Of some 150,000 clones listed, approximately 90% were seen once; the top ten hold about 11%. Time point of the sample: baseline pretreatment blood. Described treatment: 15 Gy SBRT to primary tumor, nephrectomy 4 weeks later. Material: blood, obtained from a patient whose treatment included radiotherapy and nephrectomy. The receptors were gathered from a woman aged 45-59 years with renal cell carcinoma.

CDR3 nucleotide sequence: TGTGCCAGTAGTAGACGACAGGGGGCTCAGCCCCAGCATTTT. Its translation is CASSRRQGAQPQHF. This sequence joins TRBV19 and TRBJ1-5, with 10 positions matching TRBD1. CDR1 and CDR2 (germline): LNHDA, SQIVND (reference sequence). V lost 4 bases to trimming and J lost 6 bases; unmatched junction nucleotides: 3. The CDR3 loop spans 14 amino acids.

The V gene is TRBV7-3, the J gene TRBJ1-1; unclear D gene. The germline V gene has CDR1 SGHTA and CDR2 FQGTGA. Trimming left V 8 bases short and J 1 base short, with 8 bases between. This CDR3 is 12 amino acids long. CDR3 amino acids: CASGKTNTEAFF. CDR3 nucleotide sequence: TGTGCCAGCGGGAAAACGAACACTGAAGCTTTCTTT.

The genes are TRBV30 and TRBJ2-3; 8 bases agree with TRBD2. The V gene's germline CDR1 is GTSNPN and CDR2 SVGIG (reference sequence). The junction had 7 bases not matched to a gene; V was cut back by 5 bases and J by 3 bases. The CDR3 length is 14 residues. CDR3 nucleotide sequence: TGTGCCTGGCTCGGCGGGGGGAGAACAGATACGCAGTATTTT. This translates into CAWLGGGRTDTQYF. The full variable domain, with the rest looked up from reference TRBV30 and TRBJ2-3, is SQTIHQWPATLVQPVGSPLSLECTVEGTSNPNLYWYRQAAGRGLQLLFYSVGIGQISSEVPQNLSASRPQDRQFILSSKKLLLSDSGFYLCAWLGGGRTDTQYFGPGTRLTVL.

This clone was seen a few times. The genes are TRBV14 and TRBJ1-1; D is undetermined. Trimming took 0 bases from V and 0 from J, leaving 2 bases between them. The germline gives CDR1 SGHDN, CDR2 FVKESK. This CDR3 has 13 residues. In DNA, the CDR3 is TGTGCCAGCAGCCAAGACATGAACACTGAAGCTTTCTTT. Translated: CASSQDMNTEAFF.

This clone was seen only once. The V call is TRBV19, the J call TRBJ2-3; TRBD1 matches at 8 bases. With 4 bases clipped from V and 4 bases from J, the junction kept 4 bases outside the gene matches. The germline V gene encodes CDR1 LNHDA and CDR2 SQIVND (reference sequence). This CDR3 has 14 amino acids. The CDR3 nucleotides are TGTGCCAGTAGTACGCGGACAGGGTCAGATACGCAGTATTTT. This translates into CASSTRTGSDTQYF.

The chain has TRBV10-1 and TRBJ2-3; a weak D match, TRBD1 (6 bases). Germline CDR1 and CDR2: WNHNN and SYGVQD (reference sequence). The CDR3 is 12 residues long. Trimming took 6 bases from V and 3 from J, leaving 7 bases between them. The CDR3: CASSGQTDTQYF. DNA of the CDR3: TGCGCCAGCAGCGGACAGACAGATACGCAGTATTTT.

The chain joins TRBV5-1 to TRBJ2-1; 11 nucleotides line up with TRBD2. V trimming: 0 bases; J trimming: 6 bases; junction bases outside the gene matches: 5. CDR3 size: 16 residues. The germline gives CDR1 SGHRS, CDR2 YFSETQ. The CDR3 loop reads CASSLGTSGGSNEQFF. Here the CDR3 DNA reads TGCGCCAGCAGCTTGGGCACTAGCGGGGGTTCCAATGAGCAGTTCTTC. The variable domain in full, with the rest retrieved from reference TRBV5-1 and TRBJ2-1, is KAGVTQTPRYLIKTRGQQVTLSCSPISGHRSVSWYQQTPGQGLQFLFEYFSETQRNKGNFPGRFSGRQFSNSRSEMNVSTLELGDSALYLCASSLGTSGGSNEQFFGPGTRLTVL.

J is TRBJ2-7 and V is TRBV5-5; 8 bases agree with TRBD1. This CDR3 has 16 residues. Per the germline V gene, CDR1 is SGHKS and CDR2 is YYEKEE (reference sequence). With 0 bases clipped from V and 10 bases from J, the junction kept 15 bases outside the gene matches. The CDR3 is CASSLVGGRQGSPQYF. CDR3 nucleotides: TGTGCCAGCAGCTTGGTGGGGGGACGACAGGGGTCCCCCCAGTACTTC.

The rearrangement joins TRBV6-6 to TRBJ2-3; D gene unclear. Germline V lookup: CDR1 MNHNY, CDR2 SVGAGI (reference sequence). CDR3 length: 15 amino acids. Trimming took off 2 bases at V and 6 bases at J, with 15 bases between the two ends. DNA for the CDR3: TGTGCCAGCAGTTACGCCCGGATGGGTAAGGATACGCAGTATTTT. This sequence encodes CASSYARMGKDTQYF.

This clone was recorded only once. This CDR3 reads CAGRTGTQNTDTQYF. The CDR3 nucleotides read TGTGCCGGGAGGACCGGGACACAGAACACAGATACGCAGTATTTT. V is TRBV6-6 and J is TRBJ2-3; D may correspond to TRBD1 or TRBD2 (6 bases each). V was shortened by 11 bases and J by 2 bases, with 20 bases between the two germline ends. Per germline, CDR1 MNHNY and CDR2 SVGAGI (reference sequence). The CDR3 runs to 15 residues.

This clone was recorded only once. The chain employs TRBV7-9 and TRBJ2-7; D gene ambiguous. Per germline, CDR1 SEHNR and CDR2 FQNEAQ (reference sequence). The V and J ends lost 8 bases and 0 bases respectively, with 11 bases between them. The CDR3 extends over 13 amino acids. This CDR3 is CASSSARSYEQYF. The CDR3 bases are TGTGCCAGCTCCTCCGCACGCTCCTACGAGCAGTACTTC.

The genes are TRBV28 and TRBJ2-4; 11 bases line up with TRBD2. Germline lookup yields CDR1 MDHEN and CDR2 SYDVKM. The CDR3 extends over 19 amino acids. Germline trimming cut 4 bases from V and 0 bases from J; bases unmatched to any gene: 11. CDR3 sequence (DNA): TGTGCCAGCAGTTCATCGGGCCTAGCGGGGGGTGTAGCCAAAAACATTCAGTACTTC. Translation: CASSSSGLAGGVAKNIQYF. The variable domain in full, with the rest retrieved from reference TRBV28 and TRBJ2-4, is DVKVTQSSRYLVKRTGEKVFLECVQDMDHENMFWYRQDPGLGLRLIYFSYDVKMKEKGDIPEGYSVSREKKERFSLILESASTNQTSMYLCASSSSGLAGGVAKNIQYFGAGTRLSVL.

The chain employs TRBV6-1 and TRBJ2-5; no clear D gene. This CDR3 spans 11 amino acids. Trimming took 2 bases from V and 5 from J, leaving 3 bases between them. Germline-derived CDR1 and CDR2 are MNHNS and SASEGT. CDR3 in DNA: TGTGCCAGCAGTGAATGGGAGACCCAGTACTTC. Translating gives CASSEWETQYF.

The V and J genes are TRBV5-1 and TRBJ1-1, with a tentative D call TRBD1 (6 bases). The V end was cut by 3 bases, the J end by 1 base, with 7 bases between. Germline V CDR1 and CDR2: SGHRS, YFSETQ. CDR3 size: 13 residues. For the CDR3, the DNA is TGCGCCAGCAGCTGGACAGAGAACACTGAAGCTTTCTTT. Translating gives CASSWTENTEAFF. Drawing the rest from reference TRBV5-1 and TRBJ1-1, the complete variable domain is KAGVTQTPRYLIKTRGQQVTLSCSPISGHRSVSWYQQTPGQGLQFLFEYFSETQRNKGNFPGRFSGRQFSNSRSEMNVSTLELGDSALYLCASSWTENTEAFFGQGTRLTVV.

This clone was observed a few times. The CDR3 coding sequence is TGTGCCAGCTCAAACGGCAATCAGCCCCAGCATTTT. Residues: CASSNGNQPQHF. V usage is TRBV6-5 and J usage is TRBJ1-5, with D uncertain. The germline V gene encodes CDR1 MNHEY and CDR2 SVGAGI. The CDR3 is made up of 12 amino acids. Trimming shortened V by 8 bases and J by 2 bases, and 7 bases separated the two germline ends.

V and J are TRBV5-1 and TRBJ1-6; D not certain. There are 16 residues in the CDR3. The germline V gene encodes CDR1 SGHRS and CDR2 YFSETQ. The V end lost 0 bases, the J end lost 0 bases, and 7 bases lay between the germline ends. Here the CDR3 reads CASSLVRSSYNSPLHF. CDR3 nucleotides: TGCGCCAGCAGCTTGGTTCGGAGCTCCTATAATTCACCCCTCCACTTT.

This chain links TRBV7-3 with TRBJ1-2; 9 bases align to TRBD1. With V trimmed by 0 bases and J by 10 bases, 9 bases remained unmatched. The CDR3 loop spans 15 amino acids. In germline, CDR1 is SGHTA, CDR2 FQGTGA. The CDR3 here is CASSLTPGTGTHYTF. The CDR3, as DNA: TGTGCCAGCAGCTTAACCCCCGGGACAGGGACCCACTACACCTTC.

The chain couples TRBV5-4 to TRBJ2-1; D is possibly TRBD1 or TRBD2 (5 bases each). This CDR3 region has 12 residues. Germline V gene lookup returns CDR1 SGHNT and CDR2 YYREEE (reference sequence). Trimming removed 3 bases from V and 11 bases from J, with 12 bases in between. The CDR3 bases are TGTGCCAGCAGCTACGAGGGGCCTCAGCAGTTCTTC. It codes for CASSYEGPQQFF.